The present TCR beta chain was sequenced within a study of beta chain features in type 1 diabetes. About the study: Similarity in age, gender and cell yields was seen between patients and healthy donors. Sorted cells numbering approximately 110,000,000 were examined across all samples. Study findings and constraints: VDJ junctions from patients with type 1 diabetes contained fewer insertions and more deletions. Small HLA sub-analyses could not settle whether HLA shapes TCRB rearrangement. All four CD4+ subsets of Type 1 diabetes patients contained TCRB CDR3s that were moderately but significantly shorter.

The sequenced template was cDNA made from the entire isolated RNA. Clones were sequenced by immunoSEQ multiplex PCR, and TCRdb holds only the in-frame ones, with some missing. The sample lists roughly 730,000 clones, 13% occurring once. CDR3 length equals 12 residues. Trimming took off 5 bases at V and 3 bases at J, with 6 bases between the two ends. The germline V gene encodes CDR1 SEHNR and CDR2 FQNEAQ (reference sequence). As regards this clone: What it binds is not known.

The sample taken for sequencing was naive CD4+ T cells from blood. The receptor was isolated from a man between 18 and 35 years old with type 1 diabetes. V is TRBV7-9 and J is TRBJ2-3; D remains unclear. The CDR3 nucleotides are TGTGCCAGCAGCGCCTCTACAGATACGCAGTATTTT. Its translation is CASSASTDTQYF.